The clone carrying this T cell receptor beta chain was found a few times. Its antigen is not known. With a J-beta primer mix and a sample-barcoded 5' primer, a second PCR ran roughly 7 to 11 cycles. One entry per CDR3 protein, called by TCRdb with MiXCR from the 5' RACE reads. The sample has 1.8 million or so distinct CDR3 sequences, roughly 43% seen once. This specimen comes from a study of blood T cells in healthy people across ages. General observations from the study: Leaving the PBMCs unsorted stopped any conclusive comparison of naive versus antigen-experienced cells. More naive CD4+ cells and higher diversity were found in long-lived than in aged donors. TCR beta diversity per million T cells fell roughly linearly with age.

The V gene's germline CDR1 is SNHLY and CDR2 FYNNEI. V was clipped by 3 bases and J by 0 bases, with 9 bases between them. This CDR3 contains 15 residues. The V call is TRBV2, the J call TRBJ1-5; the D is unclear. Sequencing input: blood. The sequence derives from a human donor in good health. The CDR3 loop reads CASSDPRGSNQPQHF. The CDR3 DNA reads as TGTGCCAGCAGTGATCCTAGAGGTAGCAATCAGCCCCAGCATTTT.